Listed below are T cell receptor beta chains from one sample, sequenced in a study of blood T cell repertoires in COVID-19. Some clones are missing from TCRdb's copy, which holds only in-frame ones; the method was immunoSEQ multiplex PCR. Of about 130,000 clones listed, over 85% are singletons. The sequenced sample consisted of peripheral blood. The origin of the receptors is a middle-aged man with active COVID-19. CDR3s include the opening cysteine and the closing phenylalanine or tryptophan. Each record gives: CDR3 protein, CDR3 DNA, CDR3 length, V gene, clone size, J gene, D gene. D genes are given only for firm matches. Clone size appears in some rows only: once, few, many, or a class for an expanded clone.

CDR3: CASIGTSGPYEQYF
DNA: TGTGCCAGCATTGGGACTAGCGGACCCTACGAGCAGTACTTC
length: 14
V: TRBV6-5
size: -
J: TRBJ2-7
D: TRBD2

CDR3: CASSESTLNTQYF
DNA: TGCGCCAGCAGTGAGTCGACATTAAATACGCAGTATTTT
length: 13
V: TRBV10-1
size: -
J: TRBJ2-3
D: -

CDR3: CASSYSNQGGTDTQYF
DNA: TGTGCCAGCAGTTACTCGAATCAGGGTGGCACAGATACGCAGTATTTT
length: 16
V: TRBV6-5
size: once
J: TRBJ2-3
D: -

CDR3: CASSSGLVGATDTQYF
DNA: TGCGCCAGCAGCTCCGGACTAGTCGGAGCCACAGATACGCAGTATTTT
length: 16
V: TRBV5-1
size: -
J: TRBJ2-3
D: TRBD2

CDR3: CASRAGVNTEAFF
DNA: TGTGCCAGTAGGGCAGGGGTGAACACTGAAGCTTTCTTT
length: 13
V: TRBV19
size: -
J: TRBJ1-1
D: -

CDR3: CASSGTSGRGNEQFF
DNA: TGTGCCAGCAGCGGGACTAGCGGGAGAGGGAATGAGCAGTTCTTC
length: 15
V: TRBV7-9
size: few
J: TRBJ2-1
D: TRBD2

CDR3: CAISEHGSNTGELFF
DNA: TGTGCCATCAGTGAGCACGGTTCGAACACCGGGGAGCTGTTTTTT
length: 15
V: TRBV10-3
size: -
J: TRBJ2-2
D: -

CDR3: CATSDPSGTSGHSSYNEQFF
DNA: TGTGCCACCAGTGATCCCTCCGGCACTAGCGGGCACAGCTCCTACAATGAGCAGTTCTTC
length: 20
V: TRBV24-1
size: -
J: TRBJ2-1
D: TRBD2

CDR3: CASTLQERGSTDTQYF
DNA: TGCGCCAGCACCCTCCAGGAGCGGGGGAGCACAGATACGCAGTATTTT
length: 16
V: TRBV5-1
size: -
J: TRBJ2-3
D: TRBD2

CDR3: CASSEAFRLYSGANVLTF
DNA: TGTGCCAGCAGTGAAGCTTTCCGACTCTACTCTGGGGCCAACGTCCTGACTTTC
length: 18
V: TRBV6-1
size: once
J: TRBJ2-6
D: -

CDR3: CASSSGQNTEAFF
DNA: TGTGCCAGCAGCTCGGGACAGAACACTGAAGCTTTCTTT
length: 13
V: TRBV5-5
size: -
J: TRBJ1-1
D: -

CDR3: CASSSPASGSFDEQFF
DNA: TGCGCCAGCAGCTCCCCTGCTAGCGGGAGTTTTGATGAGCAGTTCTTC
length: 16
V: TRBV5-1
size: -
J: TRBJ2-1
D: TRBD2

CDR3: CALIPSGEHYGYTF
DNA: TGTGCCCTCATTCCCTCAGGGGAACACTATGGCTACACCTTC
length: 14
V: TRBV30
size: few
J: TRBJ1-2
D: -

CDR3: CASSQGPSGEKLFF
DNA: TGCGCCAGCAGCCAAGGGCCCTCAGGTGAAAAACTGTTTTTT
length: 14
V: TRBV4-1
size: -
J: TRBJ1-4
D: -

CDR3: CASSLEQLHNEQFF
DNA: TGCGCCAGCAGCTTGGAACAGCTTCACAATGAGCAGTTCTTC
length: 14
V: TRBV5-1
size: -
J: TRBJ2-1
D: -

CDR3: CASSRQNSNQPQHF
DNA: TGTGCCAGCAGTCGACAGAATAGCAATCAGCCCCAGCATTTT
length: 14
V: TRBV6-2/TRBV6-3
size: -
J: TRBJ1-5
D: -

CDR3: CASSETSGTDTQYF
DNA: TGTGCCAGCAGTGAGACTAGCGGCACAGATACGCAGTATTTT
length: 14
V: TRBV6-4
size: -
J: TRBJ2-3
D: TRBD2

CDR3: CASSKAVAGATKNIQYF
DNA: TGTGCCAGCAGCAAAGCGGTAGCGGGAGCGACCAAAAACATTCAGTACTTC
length: 17
V: TRBV21-1
size: few
J: TRBJ2-4
D: -

CDR3: CASSLAGTGGESYTF
DNA: TGCGCCAGCAGCTTGGCAGGGACAGGGGGTGAGAGCTACACCTTC
length: 15
V: TRBV5-1
size: -
J: TRBJ1-2
D: TRBD1

CDR3: CASSPLERTIYF
DNA: TGTGCCAGCAGCCCCCTCGAACGGACCATATATTTT
length: 12
V: TRBV12-3/TRBV12-4
size: -
J: TRBJ1-3
D: -